The 27 T cell receptor beta chains in this list originate from one sample, sequenced in a study of T cells after yellow fever vaccination. TCRdb called the 5' RACE reads again in MiXCR, with one record for every CDR3 protein. The top ten hold over 13% of the sample, which has hundreds of thousands of distinct CDR3 sequences, approximately 13% seen once. The material was PBMCs, obtained on the day of the yellow fever booster vaccination. The receptors come from a man aged 25-40 years who received the YFV17D yellow fever vaccine.

This clonotype was recorded a few times. This chain links TRBV29-1 with TRBJ2-5; unclear D gene. CDR3 length: 13 amino acids. Germline CDR1 and CDR2: SQVTM and ANQGSEA. Trimming pared 0 bases from V and 6 bases from J, leaving 11 bases between. CDR3 bases: TGCAGCGTTGAAGATTGGGTATCTAAGACCCAGTACTTC. Translation: CSVEDWVSKTQYF.

A word on this clonotype: With a much larger clone just one base away, this may be a read error. The rearrangement links TRBV2 to TRBJ2-7; D is unclear. The V and J ends lost 5 bases and 6 bases respectively, with 8 bases between them. CDR3 size: 11 residues. The germline V gene encodes CDR1 SNHLY and CDR2 FYNNEI. The CDR3 here is CASSPFGEQYF. The CDR3 nucleotides read TGTGCCAGCAGTCCTTTCGGCGAGCAGTACTTC.

This CDR3 is CSAASGVTEAFF. The CDR3 DNA is TGCAGTGCTGCTTCTGGGGTCACTGAAGCTTTCTTT. The rearrangement links TRBV20-1 to TRBJ1-1; D call uncertain. The V gene's germline CDR1 is DFQATT and CDR2 SNEGSKA (reference sequence). CDR3 size: 12 residues. Trimming removed 5 bases from V and 4 bases from J, with 11 bases in between.

This clonotype has more than one count but fewer than ten. The chain combines TRBV6-6 with TRBJ2-1; the match to TRBD1 covers 9 bases. With 6 bases clipped from V and 15 bases from J, the junction kept 9 bases outside the gene matches. Looked up from germline, CDR1 is MNHNY and CDR2 is SVGAGI (reference sequence). The CDR3 is 12 residues long. CDR3 amino acids: CASSLGQGQPFF. The CDR3 DNA is TGTGCCAGCAGCCTCGGACAGGGGCAGCCGTTCTTC.

The chain joins TRBV18 to TRBJ2-2; TRBD1 aligns across 7 bases. V lost 6 bases, J lost 0 bases, and 7 bases stayed unmatched. This CDR3 is 16 amino acids long. CDR1 and CDR2 from the germline V gene are KGHSH and LQKENI. The CDR3 is CASSTTGAPNTGELFF. Written as DNA, the CDR3 is TGTGCCAGCTCGACTACAGGGGCACCGAACACCGGGGAGCTGTTTTTT.

This clonotype came up a few times. The chain joins TRBV7-2 to TRBJ2-7; no clear D gene. From germline, CDR1 is SGHTA and CDR2 FQGNSA. V was pared by 5 bases and J by 4 bases, with 12 bases between. The CDR3 loop spans 13 amino acids. The CDR3, as DNA: TGTGCCAGCAGCCCCCTGTCAGCGTACGAGCAGTACTTC. Translating it yields CASSPLSAYEQYF.

This sequence joins TRBV7-9 and TRBJ2-5; a possible D gene is TRBD1 (6 bases). The germline V gene has CDR1 SEHNR and CDR2 FQNEAQ (reference sequence). CDR3 length: 13 amino acids. Trimming shortened V by 7 bases and J by 1 base, and 10 bases separated the two germline ends. CDR3 region: CASKQGTQETQYF. The CDR3 DNA is TGTGCCAGCAAACAGGGAACCCAAGAGACCCAGTACTTC. The full variable domain, in which reference TRBV7-9 and TRBJ2-5 provide the parts outside the CDR3, is DTGVSQNPRHKITKRGQNVTFRCDPISEHNRLYWYRQTLGQGPEFLTYFQNEAQLEKSRLLSDRFSAERPKGSFSTLEIQRTEQGDSAMYLCASKQGTQETQYFGPGTRLLVL.

The chain joins TRBV5-4 to TRBJ2-1; 10 bases are a match to TRBD2. CDR1 and CDR2 from the germline V gene are SGHNT and YYREEE (reference sequence). This CDR3 contains 19 residues. V lost 0 bases, J lost 6 bases, and 15 bases stayed unmatched. This chain's CDR3 is CASSLDVAGGLQRINEQFF. CDR3 nucleotides: TGTGCCAGCAGCTTGGATGTAGCGGGAGGCCTTCAACGGATCAATGAGCAGTTCTTC.

This clonotype turned up a few times. Written as DNA, the CDR3 is TGTGCCACCAGCAGAGATCCCGGGACTAGCCATTCATTCACCTACAATGAGCAGTTCTTC. This sequence encodes CATSRDPGTSHSFTYNEQFF. The rearrangement links TRBV15 to TRBJ2-1; 9 bases are a match to TRBD2. Germline values: CDR1 LNHNV, CDR2 YYDKDF (reference sequence). This CDR3 has 20 residues. J gave up 2 bases and V 0 bases, and 14 bases lay outside the gene matches.

The sample holds a few counts of this clonotype. The gene calls are TRBV7-8 and TRBJ2-5; 10 nucleotides align to TRBD1. This CDR3 is 15 amino acids long. V shed 5 bases and J 5 bases; nucleotides not matched to a gene: 8. In germline, CDR1 is SGHVS, CDR2 FQNEAQ. The CDR3 nucleotides read TGTGCCAGCAGCCGGGGGACAGGGGAGTGGGAGACCCAGTACTTC. Translation: CASSRGTGEWETQYF.

The sample holds a few counts of this clonotype. As DNA, the CDR3 is TGTGCCAGCAGCCCAGGTTGGAGCACAGATACGCAGTATTTT. Amino acids: CASSPGWSTDTQYF. This rearrangement joins TRBV5-4 to TRBJ2-3; D is ambiguous. The V end lost 4 bases, the J end lost 0 bases, and 9 bases lay between the germline ends. The CDR3 covers 14 residues. Germline V gene sequence: CDR1 SGHNT, CDR2 YYREEE (reference sequence).

This clonotype was observed a few times. V usage is TRBV20-1 and J usage is TRBJ2-2, with D hard to call. V gave up 0 bases and J gave up 1 base, with 9 bases separating them. Germline V gene data show CDR1 as DFQATT and CDR2 as SNEGSKA (reference sequence). This CDR3 comprises 15 residues. The CDR3 DNA follows: TGCAGTGCTAGAGATCCCCAGCGGAACACCGGGGAGCTGTTTTTT. The encoded protein is CSARDPQRNTGELFF.

Remarks on this clonotype: Being one base from a much bigger clone, this may be a read error. The chain links TRBV5-6 to TRBJ1-2, with D possibly TRBD1 on 6 matching bases. The germline V and J ends were trimmed by 1 base and 2 bases, with 6 bases remaining between them. Germline CDR1 reads SGHDT; CDR2 reads YYEEEE. The CDR3 sequence is 13 residues long. The CDR3 here is CASSLRGNYGYTF. CDR3 bases: TGTGCCAGCAGCTTGAGGGGGAACTATGGCTACACCTTC.

There are a few counts of this clonotype. This sequence joins TRBV20-1 and TRBJ1-4; 7 bases agree with TRBD1. J gave up 7 bases and V 1 base, and 9 bases lay outside the gene matches. The germline CDR1 and CDR2 sequences are DFQATT and SNEGSKA (reference sequence). The CDR3 is 15 residues long. This CDR3 is CSARGTGTEFEKLFF. The CDR3 DNA follows: TGCAGTGCTAGAGGTACCGGGACAGAGTTTGAAAAACTGTTTTTT.

This clonotype was counted between two and nine times. J is TRBJ2-3 and V is TRBV19; D call uncertain. The germline gives CDR1 LNHDA, CDR2 SQIVND (reference sequence). The CDR3 consists of 15 residues. The V gene lost 7 bases and the J gene lost 1 base, with 15 bases spanning the gap. This chain's CDR3 is CASTPRVWGTDTQYF. The CDR3 bases are TGTGCCAGTACCCCAAGGGTTTGGGGCACAGATACGCAGTATTTT. Complete variable domain (other parts from reference TRBV19 and TRBJ2-3): DGGITQSPKYLFRKEGQNVTLSCEQNLNHDAMYWYRQDPGQGLRLIYYSQIVNDFQKGDIAEGYSVSREKKESFPLTVTSAQKNPTAFYLCASTPRVWGTDTQYFGPGTRLTVL.

This clonotype was counted at least ten times. The chain links TRBV9 to TRBJ2-5; 7 bases map to TRBD1. With 0 bases clipped from V and 1 base from J, the junction kept 0 bases outside the gene matches. This CDR3 region has 14 residues. Germline CDR1 and CDR2: SGDLS and YYNGEE. The CDR3 region has the DNA TGTGCCAGCAGCGTAGGGACAGGCCAAGAGACCCAGTACTTC. Translating gives CASSVGTGQETQYF.

The table lists this clonotype with a few counts. The chain combines TRBV24-1 with TRBJ2-7; D might be TRBD2 (5 bases). Germline values: CDR1 KGHDR, CDR2 SFDVKD. Trimming removed 5 bases at V and 5 bases at J, with 12 bases between. The length of the CDR3 is 13 residues. CDR3 residues: CATSGAFGDEQYF. The CDR3 bases are TGTGCCACCAGTGGAGCCTTCGGGGACGAGCAGTACTTC.

J is TRBJ2-7 and V is TRBV4-3, with TRBD1 matching 9 bases. V trimming: 1 base; J trimming: 3 bases; junction bases outside the gene matches: 4. Germline CDR1 and CDR2: LGHNA and YSLEER. The CDR3 runs to 15 residues. In DNA form, the CDR3 reads TGCGCCAGCAGCCAAGGGGGACAGGGTTTCTACGAGCAGTACTTC. Protein product: CASSQGGQGFYEQYF.

Only a few counts were recorded for this clonotype. The chain uses TRBV18 and TRBJ2-3, with a possible D match to TRBD2 (6 bases). The CDR3 is 15 residues long. V lost 4 bases, J lost 5 bases, and 16 bases lay in between. Germline V gene lookup returns CDR1 KGHSH and CDR2 LQKENI. In DNA, the CDR3 is TGTGCCAGCTCACGACCCGGGACTGTGGGAGATACGCAGTATTTT. Its translation is CASSRPGTVGDTQYF.

This clonotype has only a few counts. This chain uses TRBV19 with TRBJ2-2, with D possibly TRBD2 on 6 matching bases. The CDR3 contains 18 residues. CDR1 and CDR2 (germline): LNHDA, SQIVND (reference sequence). V lost 3 bases and J 4 bases, leaving 21 bases between the germline ends. The CDR3 DNA follows: TGTGCCAGTAGTATCCGGCTAGCTGTCGGGGGAGGCACCGGGGAGCTGTTTTTT. Its protein product is CASSIRLAVGGGTGELFF. The variable domain in full, with the rest retrieved from reference TRBV19 and TRBJ2-2, is DGGITQSPKYLFRKEGQNVTLSCEQNLNHDAMYWYRQDPGQGLRLIYYSQIVNDFQKGDIAEGYSVSREKKESFPLTVTSAQKNPTAFYLCASSIRLAVGGGTGELFFGEGSRLTVL.

The V call is TRBV20-1, the J call TRBJ1-2; D gene ambiguous. Germline assignment: CDR1 DFQATT and CDR2 SNEGSKA (reference sequence). The CDR3 has 13 residues. The V end was cut by 0 bases, the J end by 0 bases, with 5 bases between. The CDR3 region has the DNA TGCAGTGCTAGAGATTTTCCTAACTATGGCTACACCTTC. Its protein product is CSARDFPNYGYTF.

The chain is built from TRBV15 and TRBJ1-2, with 8 bases identical to TRBD1. V lost 5 bases and J lost 7; bases outside the gene matches: 9. The germline V gene encodes CDR1 LNHNV and CDR2 YYDKDF (reference sequence). CDR3 length: 14 residues. The CDR3 sequence: CATSGGQGFFGYTF. The CDR3 coding sequence is TGTGCCACCAGCGGTGGACAGGGCTTTTTTGGCTACACCTTC.

The chain links TRBV7-9 to TRBJ2-1, with 9 bases that match TRBD2. The CDR3 is 16 residues long. In germline, CDR1 is SEHNR, CDR2 FQNEAQ (reference sequence). V lost 6 bases, J lost 0 bases, and 6 bases stayed unmatched. CDR3 bases: TGTGCCAGCAGTTCCTCTAGCGGGAACTCCTACAATGAGCAGTTCTTC. Translating gives CASSSSSGNSYNEQFF.

The rearrangement links TRBV30 to TRBJ2-4; D possibly corresponds to TRBD2 (5 bases). The CDR3 has 13 amino acids. Trimming left V 1 base short and J 11 bases short, with 15 bases between. Germline V gene data show CDR1 as GTSNPN and CDR2 as SVGIG (reference sequence). The CDR3 DNA reads as TGTGCCTGGAGTGCGGGGTTAGGTCGGGTTCAGTACTTC. Protein: CAWSAGLGRVQYF.

V usage is TRBV5-1 and J usage is TRBJ2-6, with 10 bases lining up with TRBD2. CDR3 size: 18 residues. V trimming: 0 bases; J trimming: 0 bases; junction bases outside the gene matches: 3. The germline V gene encodes CDR1 SGHRS and CDR2 YFSETQ. The CDR3 protein is CASSLAPSGSSGANVLTF. CDR3 DNA: TGCGCCAGCAGCTTGGCCCCTAGCGGGAGCTCTGGGGCCAACGTCCTGACTTTC.

The chain couples TRBV15 to TRBJ2-1, with D perhaps being TRBD1 or TRBD2 (7 bases each). This CDR3 is 15 amino acids long. The germline CDR1 and CDR2 sequences are LNHNV and YYDKDF (reference sequence). The V and J ends lost 0 bases and 4 bases respectively, with 10 bases between them. The CDR3 coding sequence is TGTGCCACCAGCAGAGAGCAGGGGGGGTACAATGAGCAGTTCTTC. Its protein is CATSREQGGYNEQFF. Drawing the rest from reference TRBV15 and TRBJ2-1, the complete variable domain is DAMVIQNPRYQVTQFGKPVTLSCSQTLNHNVMYWYQQKSSQAPKLLFHYYDKDFNNEADTPDNFQSRRPNTSFCFLDIRSPGLGDTAMYLCATSREQGGYNEQFFGPGTRLTVL.

A few counts support this clonotype. V is TRBV29-1 and J is TRBJ2-7; 10 nucleotides align to TRBD1. Losses at the gene ends were 7 bases for V and 3 bases for J; bases not matched to a gene: 3. CDR3 length: 12 residues. Per the germline V gene, CDR1 is SQVTM and CDR2 is ANQGSEA. The CDR3 bases are TGCAGCGGCGGGACAGGGGACTACGAGCAGTACTTC. Translating gives CSGGTGDYEQYF.